These 20 T cell receptor beta chains were all obtained from the same sample, sequenced in a study of response to subunit inactivated influenza vaccine. TCRdb reanalysed the RT-PCR reads using MiXCR and keeps one entry per CDR3 protein. Of over 150,000 distinct CDR3 sequences in the sample, approximately 11% were seen once. Sequenced material: CD8+ T cells sorted from PBMCs, taken approximately 25 months after vaccination. All receptors come from a man in his fifties or sixties who received an inactivated influenza vaccine.

In its sample, this clonotype was seen a few times. This may stem from a read error, because a much larger clone lies one nucleotide away. The rearrangement joins TRBV13 to TRBJ2-2; no clear D. This CDR3 region has 11 residues. CDR1 and CDR2 from the germline V gene are PRHDT and FYEKMQ (reference sequence). Trimming took off 1 base at V and 7 bases at J, with 1 base between the two ends. The CDR3 loop reads CASSLDGELFF. The CDR3 DNA follows: TGTGCCAGCAGCTTAGACGGGGAGCTGTTTTTT.

The sample holds a few counts of this clonotype. The chain employs TRBV20-1 and TRBJ2-7; either TRBD1 or TRBD2 may supply D (5 bases each). From germline, CDR1 is DFQATT and CDR2 SNEGSKA (reference sequence). Trimming pared 3 bases from V and 2 bases from J, leaving 11 bases between. The CDR3 loop spans 13 amino acids. The CDR3 nucleotides read TGCAGTGCTAGTGGGGGTAGCACCTACGAGCAGTACTTC. It yields the protein CSASGGSTYEQYF.

The chain carries TRBV27 and TRBJ2-7, with 7 bases matching TRBD1. Germline V gives CDR1 MNHEY, CDR2 SMNVEV (reference sequence). V trimming: 8 bases; J trimming: 4 bases; junction bases outside the gene matches: 5. The CDR3 sequence is 12 residues long. DNA of the CDR3: TGTGCCAGCCGGGACAGAACTTACGAGCAGTACTTC. Residues: CASRDRTYEQYF.

This clonotype was detected a few times. The V gene is TRBV3-1, the J gene TRBJ1-1; D not resolved. This CDR3 comprises 15 residues. V lost 0 bases and J 4 bases, leaving 12 bases between the germline ends. Germline-derived CDR1 and CDR2 are LGHDT and YNNKEL (reference sequence). The CDR3 region is CASSQDDNSVTEAFF. The CDR3 coding sequence is TGTGCCAGCAGCCAAGATGACAATAGCGTCACTGAAGCTTTCTTT.

V gene TRBV29-1 combines with J gene TRBJ1-1, with 11 bases lining up with TRBD1. The CDR3 covers 14 residues. CDR1 SQVTM and CDR2 ANQGSEA come from the germline V gene. The trim removed 6 bases at V and 4 bases at J, leaving 7 bases unmatched. The CDR3 nucleotides are TGCAGCGTCGGACGGGACAGGGGGGTCACTGAAGCTTTCTTT. Its protein product is CSVGRDRGVTEAFF.

This clonotype has more than one count but fewer than ten. The CDR3 nucleotides read TGCAGTGCTAGAGATCATAGGGGACAGAACTACGAGCAGTACTTC. Translation: CSARDHRGQNYEQYF. The rearrangement joins TRBV20-1 to TRBJ2-7; the match to TRBD1 covers 7 bases. This CDR3 is 15 amino acids long. CDR1 is DFQATT and CDR2 is SNEGSKA in the germline V gene (reference sequence). J gave up 3 bases and V 0 bases, and 8 bases lay outside the gene matches.

This chain uses TRBV6-4 with TRBJ2-2; D might be TRBD2 (5 bases). V was shortened by 7 bases and J by 1 base, with 13 bases between the two germline ends. CDR1 and CDR2 (germline): MRHNA, SNTAGT. This CDR3 comprises 15 residues. The CDR3, as DNA: TGTGCCAGCACAAAGCGGCCAGGGAACACCGGGGAGCTGTTTTTT. Translating it yields CASTKRPGNTGELFF.

V and J are TRBV7-6 and TRBJ2-7; 8 bases are shared with TRBD2. The germline V gene has CDR1 SGHVS and CDR2 FNYEAQ. Trimming cost V 5 bases and J 6 bases; bases outside gene matches: 6. This CDR3 has 13 residues. The CDR3 DNA reads as TGTGCCAGCAGCCCGGGACTAGAACTCGAGCAGTACTTC. It translates to CASSPGLELEQYF. Using reference TRBV7-6 and TRBJ2-7 for the parts outside the CDR3, the full variable domain is GAGVSQSPRYKVTKRGQDVALRCDPISGHVSLYWYRQALGQGPEFLTYFNYEAQQDKSGLPNDRFSAERPEGSISTLTIQRTEQRDSAMYRCASSPGLELEQYFGPGTRLTVT.

In DNA form, the CDR3 reads TGTGCCAGCAGCTTACCGCGGGGCAATGAGCAGTTCTTC. Its protein is CASSLPRGNEQFF. The rearrangement links TRBV5-6 to TRBJ2-1, with D perhaps TRBD2 (6 bases). Germline assignment: CDR1 SGHDT and CDR2 YYEEEE. This CDR3 region has 13 residues. The ends were cut back, 2 bases at V and 6 bases at J, with 9 bases in the middle.

Comments on this clonotype: The junction departs from the called germline gene at one end, perhaps through a read error. The CDR3 is CASSLKAFGEQFF. The CDR3 DNA follows: TGTGCTAGCAGCTTAAAGGCCTTCGGTGAGCAGTTCTTC. V gene TRBV7-7 combines with J gene TRBJ2-1; D not certain. CDR1 and CDR2 from the germline V gene are SSHAT and FNYEAQ (reference sequence). The CDR3 is 13 amino acids. The full variable domain, rest sourced from reference TRBV7-7 and TRBJ2-1, is GAGVSQSPRYKVTKRGQDVTLRCDPISSHATLYWYQQALGQGPEFLTYFNYEAQPDKSGLPSDRFSAERPEGSISTLTIQRTEQRDSAMYRCASSLKAFGEQFFGPGTRLTVL.

In its sample, this clonotype was seen once. J is TRBJ2-1 and V is TRBV27; possible D gene TRBD2, 6 bases. Germline loops: CDR1 MNHEY, CDR2 SMNVEV (reference sequence). The CDR3 has 13 residues. The germline V and J ends were trimmed by 6 bases and 6 bases, with 12 bases remaining between them. The CDR3 spells CASSDRDSNEQFF. For the CDR3, the DNA is TGTGCCAGCAGCGACCGGGACTCCAATGAGCAGTTCTTC.

The chain is built from TRBV6-1 and TRBJ2-2, with TRBD2 matching over 11 bases. The CDR3 is 16 amino acids. Germline CDR1 MNHNS, CDR2 SASEGT. With V trimmed by 4 bases and J by 4 bases, 5 bases remained unmatched. The CDR3 loop is CASSGRLAGFTGELFF. CDR3 DNA: TGTGCCAGCAGTGGCCGACTAGCGGGATTCACCGGGGAGCTGTTTTTT.

This clonotype came up many times. The V gene is TRBV11-2, the J gene TRBJ2-1; D ambiguous. The germline V and J ends were trimmed by 5 bases and 2 bases, with 13 bases remaining between them. Germline V CDR1 and CDR2: SGHAT, FQNNGV. The CDR3 runs to 15 residues. CDR3 nucleotide sequence: TGTGCCAGCAGCCAAACGTCTAGGCCCTACAATGAGCAGTTCTTC. This translates into CASSQTSRPYNEQFF.

The chain links TRBV27 to TRBJ2-7, with 8 bases fitting TRBD1. The CDR3 length is 14 residues. J was trimmed by 1 base and V by 5 bases; bases with no gene match: 4. The germline gives CDR1 MNHEY, CDR2 SMNVEV (reference sequence). CDR3 nucleotide sequence: TGTGCCAGCAGTGACAGGGGTATATCCTACGAGCAGTACTTC. The encoded protein is CASSDRGISYEQYF.

This clonotype was picked up a small number of times. The V and J genes are TRBV6-1 and TRBJ2-7; TRBD1 matches 7 bases. This CDR3 comprises 15 residues. V shed 0 bases and J 3 bases; nucleotides not matched to a gene: 5. Germline lookup yields CDR1 MNHNS and CDR2 SASEGT. The CDR3 bases are TGTGCCAGCAGTGAAGCGACAGGGAACCTCTACGAGCAGTACTTC. Translated, it gives CASSEATGNLYEQYF.

The table lists this clonotype with a few counts. The DNA of the CDR3 is TGTGCCAGCAGCGCCATGGGACAACGCTCTGGAAACACCATATATTTT. The encoded protein is CASSAMGQRSGNTIYF. V and J are TRBV9 and TRBJ1-3; D is possibly TRBD1 (6 bases). Per germline, CDR1 SGDLS and CDR2 YYNGEE. There are 16 residues in the CDR3. The V and J ends lost 3 bases and 0 bases respectively, with 13 bases between them.

In this sample, this clonotype turned up a few times. Here the CDR3 reads CASSEYREKLFF. The CDR3 nucleotides are TGTGCCAGCAGTGAATATAGGGAAAAACTGTTTTTT. The chain couples TRBV25-1 to TRBJ1-4; unclear D gene. Germline V gives CDR1 MGHDK, CDR2 SYGVNS. With 0 bases removed from V and 8 bases from J, the gap between germline ends came to 4 bases. The CDR3 has 12 amino acids. The whole variable domain, remainder taken from reference TRBV25-1 and TRBJ1-4, is EADIYQTPRYLVIGTGKKITLECSQTMGHDKMYWYQQDPGMELHLIHYSYGVNSTEKGDLSSESTVSRIRTEHFPLTLESARPSHTSQYLCASSEYREKLFFGSGTQLSVL.

The chain combines TRBV5-5 with TRBJ2-2; D is possibly TRBD1 or TRBD2 (6 bases each). The CDR3 contains 16 residues. The germline gives CDR1 SGHKS, CDR2 YYEKEE (reference sequence). V lost 0 bases and J 6 bases, leaving 15 bases between the germline ends. The CDR3 coding sequence is TGTGCCAGCAGCTTGGTGCGGGACAAGGGTCCCGGGGAGCTGTTTTTT. Amino acid sequence: CASSLVRDKGPGELFF.

This chain joins TRBV5-1 and TRBJ2-3; TRBD2 agrees at 9 bases. Trimming removed 5 bases from V and 0 bases from J; junction bases left unmatched: 4. The V gene's germline CDR1 is SGHRS and CDR2 YFSETQ. CDR3 size: 15 residues. CDR3 protein: CASSITSGSTDTQYF. DNA of the CDR3: TGCGCCAGCAGTATAACTAGCGGGAGCACAGATACGCAGTATTTT.

V and J are TRBV20-1 and TRBJ1-5; D may be TRBD1 (6 bases). Germline V gene lookup returns CDR1 DFQATT and CDR2 SNEGSKA (reference sequence). V was cut by 3 bases and J by 1 base, with 13 bases left in between. The CDR3 contains 15 residues. The CDR3 region has the DNA TGCAGTGCTAGCCCCAGGGGTTGGAGCAATCAGCCCCAGCATTTT. Translated, it gives CSASPRGWSNQPQHF.